These 5 T cell receptor beta chains originate from one sample sequenced in a study of OX40 agonist ivuxolimab in advanced cancers. The method was immunoSEQ multiplex PCR; TCRdb's version includes in-frame clones alone and lacks a portion of them. The sample holds approximately 47,000 clones; roughly 81% are singletons and the top ten take about 7.2%. Sequencing used CD4+ or CD8+ T cells sorted from blood, obtained in a trial of the OX40 agonist ivuxolimab. The receptors stem from an adult with an advanced solid tumor such as melanoma, head and neck, liver or kidney cancer.

This chain joins TRBV27 and TRBJ1-1; 8 nucleotides agree with TRBD1. The CDR3 is 17 amino acids. Germline values: CDR1 MNHEY, CDR2 SMNVEV (reference sequence). V lost 5 bases and J lost 2; bases outside the gene matches: 13. CDR3 bases: TGTGCCAGCAGTGCACTAGGGACACAGGGGGTCAACACTGAAGCTTTCTTT. Amino acid sequence: CASSALGTQGVNTEAFF.

This chain joins TRBV6-5 and TRBJ1-2; D is unclear. This CDR3 spans 13 amino acids. Trimming cost V 2 bases and J 2 bases, with 6 bases left between them. Germline V gene data show CDR1 as MNHEY and CDR2 as SVGAGI. Here the CDR3 DNA reads TGTGCCAGCAGTTACACCCCCAACTATGGCTACACCTTC. As protein: CASSYTPNYGYTF.

The chain links TRBV2 to TRBJ1-1; 9 bases line up with TRBD1. CDR1 and CDR2 (germline): SNHLY, FYNNEI. This CDR3 has 19 amino acids. The J segment lost 0 bases and the V segment lost 4 bases, leaving 15 bases of the junction unmatched. This chain's CDR3 is CASSVPGQGTGTMNTEAFF. The CDR3 DNA follows: TGTGCCAGCAGTGTCCCGGGACAGGGAACGGGGACCATGAACACTGAAGCTTTCTTT.

The chain has TRBV18 and TRBJ2-5; D remains unclear. There are 13 residues in the CDR3. Trimming shortened V by 3 bases and J by 1 base, and 6 bases separated the two germline ends. The germline V gene has CDR1 KGHSH and CDR2 LQKENI. CDR3 coding DNA: TGTGCCAGCTCACCGAGACTCCAAGAGACCCAGTACTTC. Its translation: CASSPRLQETQYF.

The chain carries TRBV11-2 and TRBJ2-7, with D possibly TRBD2 on 7 matching bases. The length of the CDR3 is 15 residues. The germline gives CDR1 SGHAT, CDR2 FQNNGV. Trimming cost V 5 bases and J 3 bases, with 17 bases left between them. The CDR3 DNA is TGTGCCAGCAGCCGGTGGGGGGGCGTTCTCTACGAGCAGTACTTC. Translation gives CASSRWGGVLYEQYF.